A single sample is the source of the 28 T cell receptor beta chains below, sequenced in a study of T cell changes during pregnancy in multiple sclerosis. Clones were read by immunoSEQ multiplex PCR, and TCRdb kept only the in-frame ones, dropping some. The repertoire holds under 75,000 clones, with approximately 91% as singletons. The sequenced sample was CD4+ T cells from peripheral blood mononuclear cells, obtained after pregnancy. These receptors came from a female donor with multiple sclerosis, enrolled in a pregnancy study.

The chain combines TRBV15 with TRBJ2-5, with TRBD2 identical over 8 bases. The ends lost 6 bases at V and 5 bases at J; junction bases unmatched: 5. The CDR3 consists of 13 residues. CDR1 and CDR2 (germline): LNHNV, YYDKDF (reference sequence). CDR3 sequence reads: CATSSRLAETQYF. The CDR3 coding sequence is TGTGCCACCAGTTCTCGACTAGCGGAGACCCAGTACTTC.

The chain carries TRBV10-3 and TRBJ2-1, with TRBD2 matching 8 bases. The ends lost 3 bases at V and 8 bases at J; junction bases unmatched: 6. In germline, CDR1 is ENHRY, CDR2 SYGVKD. The CDR3 runs 14 residues. The CDR3 region has the DNA TGTGCCATCAGTGATTCCGGGGGGGTCTATGAGCAGTTCTTC. Translating gives CAISDSGGVYEQFF.

V gene TRBV30 combines with J gene TRBJ2-5; D is perhaps TRBD1 (5 bases). The V gene lost 0 bases and the J gene lost 5 bases, with 13 bases spanning the gap. The CDR3 extends over 14 amino acids. Germline V gene lookup returns CDR1 GTSNPN and CDR2 SVGIG (reference sequence). CDR3 protein: CAWSVRKGSETQYF. CDR3 in DNA: TGTGCCTGGAGTGTACGAAAGGGGTCGGAGACCCAGTACTTC.

The rearrangement uses TRBV10-3 and TRBJ2-2; 11 positions match TRBD2. The CDR3 length is 11 residues. Germline trimming cut 9 bases from V and 9 bases from J; bases unmatched to any gene: 0. Germline V gene sequence: CDR1 ENHRY, CDR2 SYGVKD. Here the CDR3 DNA reads TGTGCCATGACTAGCGGGAGGGAGCTGTTTTTT. Its translation: CAMTSGRELFF.

This chain links TRBV5-1 with TRBJ1-4, with 7 bases aligning to TRBD1. J lost 5 bases, V lost 2 bases, and 6 bases had no gene match. There are 15 residues in the CDR3. Germline V gene sequence: CDR1 SGHRS, CDR2 YFSETQ. The CDR3, as DNA: TGCGCCAGCAGCTTACGACAGGGCCTAAATGAAAAACTGTTTTTT. Translating it yields CASSLRQGLNEKLFF.

This clone was seen once. The V and J genes are TRBV30 and TRBJ1-3; D not resolved. The CDR3 loop spans 12 amino acids. Trimming took off 2 bases at V and 1 base at J, with 3 bases between the two ends. In germline, CDR1 is GTSNPN, CDR2 SVGIG (reference sequence). The CDR3, as DNA: TGTGCCTGGAGTTCGTCTGGAAACACCATATATTTT. Encoded protein: CAWSSSGNTIYF.

This sequence joins TRBV7-2 and TRBJ1-1; D perhaps matches TRBD1 (6 bases). The CDR3 runs 16 residues. Germline V gene sequence: CDR1 SGHTA, CDR2 FQGNSA. Deletions cut 3 bases from V and 0 bases from J, with 14 bases between. The CDR3 loop is CASSFFFGDMNTEAFF. The CDR3 bases are TGTGCCAGCAGCTTTTTTTTTGGGGACATGAACACTGAAGCTTTCTTT. Combining the CDR3 with reference TRBV7-2 and TRBJ1-1 gives the whole variable domain GAGVSQSPSNKVTEKGKDVELRCDPISGHTALYWYRQSLGQGLEFLIYFQGNSAPDKSGLPSDRFSAERTGGSVSTLTIQRTQQEDSAVYLCASSFFFGDMNTEAFFGQGTRLTVV.

This sequence joins TRBV5-4 and TRBJ2-2; D perhaps matches TRBD1 (6 bases). The germline V and J ends were trimmed by 4 bases and 0 bases, with 16 bases remaining between them. Germline V gene data show CDR1 as SGHNT and CDR2 as YYREEE (reference sequence). This CDR3 is 17 amino acids long. Here the CDR3 DNA reads TGTGCCAGCAGCCCGCGACGAACAGGGTCGAACACCGGGGAGCTGTTTTTT. It encodes CASSPRRTGSNTGELFF.

This chain uses TRBV30 with TRBJ2-7; D is unresolved. CDR3 size: 13 residues. CDR1 GTSNPN and CDR2 SVGIG come from the germline V gene (reference sequence). Trimming took off 0 bases at V and 7 bases at J, with 13 bases between the two ends. CDR3: CAWSVFQTGEQYF. The CDR3 region has the DNA TGTGCCTGGAGTGTCTTCCAGACTGGGGAGCAGTACTTC.

This sequence joins TRBV29-1 and TRBJ1-1, with TRBD1 identical over 11 bases. CDR1 and CDR2 (germline): SQVTM, ANQGSEA. V dropped 7 bases and J dropped 6; count of bases not matched to a gene: 13. The CDR3 spans 15 residues. CDR3 nucleotide sequence: TGCAGCGCGAAGAGGACAGGGGGCGAAGTATCTGAAGCTTTCTTT. It translates to CSAKRTGGEVSEAFF.

The chain recombines TRBV5-1 with TRBJ2-1; TRBD2 is a possible D gene (5 bases). CDR3 length: 14 residues. Per germline, CDR1 SGHRS and CDR2 YFSETQ. Between the trimmed V and J ends, which lost 0 bases and 7 bases, there was a span of 11 bases. The chain's CDR3 is CASSLVGWRNEQFF. The DNA for the CDR3 is TGCGCCAGCAGCTTGGTGGGCTGGAGGAATGAGCAGTTCTTC.

The gene calls are TRBV4-2 and TRBJ2-1; 7 bases align to TRBD2. The CDR3 is 14 residues long. With 0 bases clipped from V and 6 bases from J, the junction kept 2 bases outside the gene matches. Germline V gives CDR1 LGHNA, CDR2 YNFKEQ. The CDR3 nucleotides read TGTGCCAGCAGCCAAGATACTAGCGCCAATGAGCAGTTCTTC. Translation: CASSQDTSANEQFF.

The V call is TRBV5-6, the J call TRBJ2-7, with D possibly matching TRBD1 (6 bases). The CDR3 totals 13 residues. V lost 4 bases and J 5 bases, leaving 13 bases between the germline ends. Germline CDR1 SGHDT, CDR2 YYEEEE. This CDR3 is CASSPTGYHEQYF. DNA for the CDR3: TGTGCCAGCAGCCCTACAGGGTACCACGAGCAGTACTTC.

The V gene is TRBV19, the J gene TRBJ2-4; a possible D gene is TRBD2 (6 bases). Germline V gene sequence: CDR1 LNHDA, CDR2 SQIVND (reference sequence). The V and J ends lost 5 bases and 0 bases respectively, with 20 bases between them. The CDR3 contains 18 residues. CDR3 residues: CASSPRGSSIIAKNIQYF. The CDR3 nucleotides read TGTGCCAGTAGTCCCCGGGGGTCATCAATTATAGCCAAAAACATTCAGTACTTC.

CDR3 DNA: TGTGCCAGCAGCTTAGAGTCAGGCCTAGAGCAGTTCTTC. As protein: CASSLESGLEQFF. The chain is built from TRBV7-2 and TRBJ2-1; D gene ambiguous. Germline-derived CDR1 and CDR2 are SGHTA and FQGNSA. This CDR3 has 13 amino acids. Trimming removed 1 base from V and 10 bases from J, with 11 bases in between.

This rearrangement joins TRBV19 to TRBJ2-7; D possibly corresponds to TRBD2 (6 bases). The CDR3 runs to 14 residues. The ends were cut back, 3 bases at V and 2 bases at J, with 11 bases in the middle. CDR1 and CDR2 from the germline V gene are LNHDA and SQIVND (reference sequence). The CDR3 DNA reads as TGTGCCAGTAGTATTGAATGGGGGGCCTACGAGCAGTACTTC. Its translation: CASSIEWGAYEQYF.

The J gene is TRBJ1-4, the V gene TRBV18; 8 bases align to TRBD1. Germline CDR1 and CDR2: KGHSH and LQKENI. With V trimmed by 5 bases and J by 7 bases, 3 bases remained unmatched. This CDR3 is built from 13 residues. The CDR3 nucleotides are TGTGCCAGCTCAGCGGACAGGGCTGAAAAACTGTTTTTT. This translates into CASSADRAEKLFF.

This chain links TRBV5-1 with TRBJ1-1, with D possibly being TRBD1 (6 bases). There are 17 residues in the CDR3. Germline V CDR1 and CDR2: SGHRS, YFSETQ. The V end was cut by 4 bases, the J end by 6 bases, with 25 bases between. DNA for the CDR3: TGCGCCAGCAGCCCAATCCCTGGCAGGGGAGTCGGGGCTGAAGCTTTCTTT. Translation: CASSPIPGRGVGAEAFF.

The chain carries TRBV6-1 and TRBJ1-2; D possibly corresponds to TRBD1 (5 bases). The ends were cut back, 4 bases at V and 1 base at J, with 10 bases in the middle. Germline loops: CDR1 MNHNS, CDR2 SASEGT. The CDR3 spans 14 residues. CDR3 nucleotides: TGTGCCAGCAGTGCACAGGTGGATAACTATGGCTACACCTTC. The encoded protein is CASSAQVDNYGYTF.

The chain combines TRBV30 with TRBJ1-6, with 8 bases matching TRBD1. With V trimmed by 2 bases and J by 7 bases, 4 bases remained unmatched. The CDR3 consists of 14 residues. CDR1 is GTSNPN, CDR2 SVGIG, per germline (reference sequence). CDR3 sequence: CAWSPDRGNSPLHF. CDR3 coding DNA: TGTGCCTGGAGTCCCGACAGGGGAAATTCACCCCTCCACTTT.

This clone was seen once. The chain links TRBV30 to TRBJ2-7, with D uncertain. The CDR3 has 13 amino acids. Germline V gives CDR1 GTSNPN, CDR2 SVGIG (reference sequence). The ends were cut back, 0 bases at V and 7 bases at J, with 13 bases in the middle. CDR3 bases: TGTGCCTGGAGTGTCGAGTTTCCGGGTGAGCAGTACTTC. It translates to CAWSVEFPGEQYF.

This sequence joins TRBV9 and TRBJ2-3; maybe TRBD2 (6 bases). CDR1 SGDLS and CDR2 YYNGEE come from the germline V gene. This CDR3 has 14 amino acids. Trimming pared 2 bases from V and 2 bases from J, leaving 9 bases between. In DNA form, the CDR3 reads TGTGCCAGCAGCGTTGGGGGGATCACAGATACGCAGTATTTT. Translating it yields CASSVGGITDTQYF.

V is TRBV9 and J is TRBJ2-7, with 8 bases lining up with TRBD2. This CDR3 has 13 residues. Per the germline V gene, CDR1 is SGDLS and CDR2 is YYNGEE. V dropped 4 bases and J dropped 3; count of bases not matched to a gene: 3. CDR3 in amino acids: CASSSGTSYEQYF. The CDR3 DNA reads TGTGCCAGCAGCTCCGGGACTAGCTACGAGCAGTACTTC.

The chain couples TRBV30 to TRBJ1-4, with a weak D call TRBD1 (5 bases). Per germline, CDR1 GTSNPN and CDR2 SVGIG (reference sequence). Between the trimmed V and J ends, which lost 7 bases and 6 bases, there was a span of 18 bases. CDR3 size: 14 residues. In nucleotides, the CDR3 is TGTGCCTCCCGTTCCTTTGGGGGGGATGAAAAACTGTTTTTT. Residues: CASRSFGGDEKLFF.

This rearrangement joins TRBV9 to TRBJ2-2; 7 bases fit TRBD1. Unmatched junction bases numbered 7, after V lost 1 base and J lost 4 bases. Germline assignment: CDR1 SGDLS and CDR2 YYNGEE. This CDR3 has 16 amino acids. CDR3 sequence reads: CASSVLQGLGTGELFF. DNA of the CDR3: TGTGCCAGCAGCGTATTACAGGGGCTAGGCACCGGGGAGCTGTTTTTT.

This chain joins TRBV27 and TRBJ2-5; D is possibly TRBD1 (5 bases). V was clipped by 0 bases and J by 5 bases, with 19 bases between them. The CDR3 is made up of 17 amino acids. Germline V lookup: CDR1 MNHEY, CDR2 SMNVEV (reference sequence). The CDR3 DNA is TGTGCCAGCAGTTTATCAAGGGGAACTGGAGTTGAGGAGACCCAGTACTTC. Translating it yields CASSLSRGTGVEETQYF.

The J gene is TRBJ2-1, the V gene TRBV7-3; TRBD2 matches 11 bases. The CDR3 spans 15 residues. With V trimmed by 2 bases and J by 6 bases, 3 bases remained unmatched. CDR1 SGHTA and CDR2 FQGTGA come from the germline V gene. DNA of the CDR3: TGTGCCAGCAGCTTATCACTAGCGGGAGCCAATGAGCAGTTCTTC. Translating it yields CASSLSLAGANEQFF.

The V call is TRBV6-1, the J call TRBJ2-1, with a weak D call TRBD2 (6 bases). Deletions cut 4 bases from V and 4 bases from J, with 17 bases between. This CDR3 spans 16 amino acids. The germline V gene encodes CDR1 MNHNS and CDR2 SASEGT. The CDR3 region has the DNA TGTGCCAGCAGTGTCGGGGGAAACATCGTTTACAATGAGCAGTTCTTC. It yields the protein CASSVGGNIVYNEQFF.